One sample yielded the 11 T cell receptor beta chains listed below, sequenced in a study of CD8 T cells in ankylosing spondylitis. TCRdb called the 5' RACE reads again in MiXCR, with one record for every CDR3 protein. The sample lists 250,000 or so distinct CDR3 sequences, roughly 25% occurring once. The sample comprised blood, either unsorted or a sorted T cell fraction (not recorded which). Source of these receptors: a male donor with ankylosing spondylitis or in good health (not recorded which).

The sample holds a few counts of this clonotype. The chain recombines TRBV7-2 with TRBJ2-3, with D hard to call. Germline V CDR1 and CDR2: SGHTA, FQGNSA. V lost 5 bases, J lost 1 base, and 10 bases lay in between. CDR3 size: 14 residues. CDR3 coding DNA: TGTGCCAGCAGCAGTGCTTGGGGCACAGATACGCAGTATTTT. As protein: CASSSAWGTDTQYF.

This clonotype has a handful of counts. V and J are TRBV6-1 and TRBJ2-2, with D uncertain. V lost 4 bases and J 3 bases, leaving 12 bases between the germline ends. This CDR3 has 15 amino acids. The germline V gene encodes CDR1 MNHNS and CDR2 SASEGT. The CDR3 here is CASSAFPADTGELFF. CDR3 bases: TGTGCCAGCAGTGCATTTCCGGCCGACACCGGGGAGCTGTTTTTT.

This clonotype came up a few times. The rearrangement joins TRBV12-3 or TRBV12-4 to TRBJ1-3; no clear D. The CDR3 spans 13 residues. V lost 7 bases and J lost 0, with 7 bases in between. As DNA, the CDR3 is TGTGCCAGCAATCCCTCCTCTGGAAACACCATATATTTT. It is translated as CASNPSSGNTIYF.

The chain combines TRBV12-3 or TRBV12-4 with TRBJ2-5; D perhaps matches TRBD1 (5 bases). The CDR3 runs 13 residues. Trimming shortened V by 6 bases and J by 1 base, and 9 bases separated the two germline ends. CDR3: CASSTGVQETQYF. In nucleotides, the CDR3 is TGTGCCAGCAGCACAGGAGTCCAAGAGACCCAGTACTTC.

This clonotype showed up just a few times. The rearrangement links TRBV20-1 to TRBJ2-3; TRBD2 matches 8 bases. Trimming took 1 base from V and 2 from J; bases not matched to a gene: 5. CDR1 and CDR2 from the germline V gene are DFQATT and SNEGSKA (reference sequence). The CDR3 is 15 amino acids. The DNA of the CDR3 is TGCAGTGCTAGAGGGGCGGGGGGCACCACAGATACGCAGTATTTT. Its translation is CSARGAGGTTDTQYF.

This chain connects TRBV10-3 to TRBJ2-2, with no clear D. The germline CDR1 and CDR2 sequences are ENHRY and SYGVKD. V shed 4 bases and J shed 7 bases, with 10 bases lying between them. The CDR3 spans 13 residues. The CDR3 DNA follows: TGTGCCATCAGTGTGGTAGAGAGCGGGGAGCTGTTTTTT. This encodes CAISVVESGELFF.

The chain recombines TRBV2 with TRBJ2-2, with TRBD2 matching over 11 bases. The CDR3 extends over 15 amino acids. J lost 5 bases, V lost 6 bases, and 5 bases had no gene match. Germline V CDR1 and CDR2: SNHLY, FYNNEI. The CDR3 spells CASSPRLAGTGELFF. Written as DNA, the CDR3 is TGTGCCAGCAGCCCGAGACTAGCGGGGACCGGGGAGCTGTTTTTT.

The chain carries TRBV18 and TRBJ2-1, with a weak D call TRBD1 (5 bases). Trimming stripped 1 base from V and 6 bases from J, with 7 bases between. The CDR3 runs 13 residues. CDR1 KGHSH and CDR2 LQKENI come from the germline V gene. The CDR3 sequence: CASSPQGSNEQFF. CDR3 nucleotides: TGTGCCAGCTCACCACAGGGGTCCAATGAGCAGTTCTTC.

At least ten counts were recorded for this clonotype. The CDR3 loop is CSVEAGGGNQPQHF. Here the CDR3 DNA reads TGCAGCGTTGAGGCAGGGGGCGGCAATCAGCCCCAGCATTTT. The rearrangement joins TRBV29-1 to TRBJ1-5; 8 nucleotides match TRBD1. CDR1 is SQVTM and CDR2 is ANQGSEA in the germline V gene. CDR3 size: 14 residues. The V and J ends lost 3 bases and 2 bases, in that order; junction bases with no gene match: 3.

This clonotype has ten or more counts. The chain is built from TRBV12-3 or TRBV12-4 and TRBJ1-4, with a possible D match to TRBD1 (5 bases). Trimming removed 5 bases at V and 3 bases at J, with 7 bases between. The CDR3 loop spans 13 amino acids. The CDR3 sequence: CASSDSPNEKLFF. The CDR3 DNA follows: TGTGCCAGCAGTGACAGCCCTAATGAAAAACTGTTTTTT.

V and J are TRBV11-2 and TRBJ2-7; no clear D gene. This CDR3 is built from 14 residues. V was clipped by 0 bases and J by 0 bases, with 6 bases between them. Germline V gene data show CDR1 as SGHAT and CDR2 as FQNNGV. In DNA, the CDR3 is TGTGCCAGCAGCTTAGAACCTCGCTCCTACGAGCAGTACTTC. Protein sequence: CASSLEPRSYEQYF.